These 25 T cell receptor beta chains were all obtained from the same sample, sequenced in a study of blood T cell repertoires in COVID-19. This table comes from immunoSEQ multiplex PCR, and its TCRdb copy is limited to in-frame clones, with some not included. The sample contains more than 250,000 clones, about nine tenths of which appear only once. Sequencing was performed on PBMCs or T cells enriched from blood (not recorded which). The source is a young woman who had recovered from COVID-19.

The V gene is TRBV19, the J gene TRBJ2-7; a weak D match, TRBD1 (5 bases). V was trimmed by 5 bases and J by 6 bases, leaving 14 bases between them. Looked up from germline, CDR1 is LNHDA and CDR2 is SQIVND (reference sequence). The CDR3 totals 13 residues. This CDR3 reads CASSEQVLFEQYF. For the CDR3, the DNA is TGTGCCAGTAGTGAACAGGTTCTCTTCGAGCAGTACTTC.

The chain carries TRBV12-5 and TRBJ2-1; 8 nucleotides align to TRBD1. The CDR3 totals 17 residues. Unmatched junction bases numbered 6, after V lost 0 bases and J lost 2 bases. Germline V gene sequence: CDR1 LGHNT, CDR2 FRNRAP. CDR3 residues: CASGLVETGVPYNEQFF. The CDR3 DNA follows: TGTGCTAGTGGTTTGGTAGAGACAGGGGTACCCTACAATGAGCAGTTCTTC.

The chain has TRBV24-1 and TRBJ2-3; D perhaps matches TRBD1 (6 bases). V was clipped by 8 bases and J by 4 bases, with 9 bases between them. The length of the CDR3 is 12 residues. Looked up from germline, CDR1 is KGHDR and CDR2 is SFDVKD. The CDR3 bases are TGTGCCACCAATTCAGGGGCAGATACGCAGTATTTT. Translated, it gives CATNSGADTQYF.

This clone was detected a few times. This chain joins TRBV2 and TRBJ1-2, with 12 bases lining up with TRBD1. Germline V gene data show CDR1 as SNHLY and CDR2 as FYNNEI. This CDR3 comprises 15 residues. V lost 5 bases, J lost 8 bases, and 9 bases stayed unmatched. The CDR3 coding sequence is TGTGCCAGCAGTCTCAGGGACAGGGGGCGAGGAGGCTACACCTTC. Translation gives CASSLRDRGRGGYTF.

The chain employs TRBV7-3 and TRBJ2-1, with D possibly being TRBD2 (6 bases). Trimming removed 5 bases from V and 8 bases from J, with 19 bases in between. Germline V lookup: CDR1 SGHTA, CDR2 FQGTGA. The CDR3 runs 15 residues. The CDR3 DNA follows: TGTGCCAGCAGCCCAGTGGAGGGAGTTTTCGATGAGCAGTTCTTC. Its translation is CASSPVEGVFDEQFF.

The chain carries TRBV5-5 and TRBJ2-5; weak D call: TRBD1 (5 bases). The V end was cut by 7 bases, the J end by 5 bases, with 12 bases between. This CDR3 is 12 amino acids long. Germline CDR1 is SGHKS and CDR2 is YYEKEE (reference sequence). CDR3 loop: CASGRAEETQYF. For the CDR3, the DNA is TGTGCCAGCGGCAGGGCTGAGGAGACCCAGTACTTC.

The genes are TRBV5-6 and TRBJ1-2, with TRBD1 as a possible D gene (5 bases). The CDR3 totals 12 residues. V shed 3 bases and J shed 6 bases, with 9 bases lying between them. CDR1 is SGHDT, CDR2 YYEEEE, per germline. DNA for the CDR3: TGTGCCAGCAGCTCCCAGGGCAATGGCTACACCTTC. This gives the protein CASSSQGNGYTF.

The V gene is TRBV6-2 or TRBV6-3, the J gene TRBJ1-5; 8 positions agree with TRBD1. Unmatched junction bases numbered 7, after V lost 4 bases and J lost 5 bases. In germline, CDR1 is MNHEY, CDR2 SVGEGT. The CDR3 covers 15 residues. The CDR3 sequence: CASSFRTGSHQPQHF. The CDR3 DNA reads as TGTGCCAGCAGTTTCCGGACAGGGTCACATCAGCCCCAGCATTTT.

V is TRBV19 and J is TRBJ2-7, with D tentatively TRBD1 (6 bases). Looked up from germline, CDR1 is LNHDA and CDR2 is SQIVND (reference sequence). The CDR3 extends over 15 amino acids. V shed 3 bases and J shed 1 base, with 13 bases lying between them. The CDR3 sequence is CASSIDGTPSYEQYF. CDR3 DNA sequence: TGTGCCAGTAGTATCGATGGGACACCTTCCTACGAGCAGTACTTC.

This chain uses TRBV25-1 with TRBJ2-1; a weak D match, TRBD1 (5 bases). Germline values: CDR1 MGHDK, CDR2 SYGVNS. Deletions cut 4 bases from V and 5 bases from J, with 12 bases between. The CDR3 totals 14 residues. CDR3 sequence: CASSARTLDNEQFF. The DNA for the CDR3 is TGTGCCAGCAGTGCGAGGACACTCGACAATGAGCAGTTCTTC.

This sequence joins TRBV28 and TRBJ2-7; no reliable D call. This CDR3 comprises 13 residues. Germline loops: CDR1 MDHEN, CDR2 SYDVKM. V lost 2 bases, J lost 2 bases, and 7 bases lay in between. This chain's CDR3 is CASSLGPPYEQYF. CDR3 DNA sequence: TGTGCCAGCAGTTTAGGGCCTCCCTACGAGCAGTACTTC.

This chain joins TRBV19 and TRBJ2-7; D perhaps matches TRBD2 (5 bases). V shed 3 bases and J shed 5 bases, with 17 bases lying between them. The CDR3 has 15 amino acids. Germline V gives CDR1 LNHDA, CDR2 SQIVND (reference sequence). The CDR3, as DNA: TGTGCCAGTAGTATCCGGGGATTTATGATCCACGAGCAGTACTTC. This gives the protein CASSIRGFMIHEQYF.

The chain is built from TRBV10-2 and TRBJ2-3; 7 bases line up with TRBD2. This CDR3 spans 15 amino acids. V was clipped by 4 bases and J by 5 bases; unmatched bases: 9. In germline, CDR1 is WSHSY, CDR2 SAAADI. CDR3 bases: TGCGCCAGCAGTGTGACGGGAGGCTTAAGAGATACGCAGTATTTT. This translates into CASSVTGGLRDTQYF.

With respect to this clone: The identical CDR3 is also encoded by other nucleotide sequences in the sample. The chain employs TRBV28 and TRBJ1-4, with D hard to call. This CDR3 is 14 amino acids long. Deletions cut 3 bases from V and 6 bases from J, with 11 bases between. Looked up from germline, CDR1 is MDHEN and CDR2 is SYDVKM. CDR3 protein: CASSLAGRDEKLFF. In DNA form, the CDR3 reads TGTGCCAGCAGTTTGGCGGGTAGGGATGAAAAACTGTTTTTT.

V gene TRBV5-5 combines with J gene TRBJ2-7; 8 nucleotides line up with TRBD1. V trimming: 4 bases; J trimming: 6 bases; junction bases outside the gene matches: 3. The CDR3 extends over 12 amino acids. In germline, CDR1 is SGHKS, CDR2 YYEKEE (reference sequence). CDR3 nucleotides: TGTGCCAGCAGCCACGGGACAGGCGAGCAGTACTTC. Encoded protein: CASSHGTGEQYF.

V gene TRBV10-2 combines with J gene TRBJ2-5; the match to TRBD1 covers 8 bases. The CDR3 has 15 amino acids. V trimming: 3 bases; J trimming: 6 bases; junction bases outside the gene matches: 9. Germline V gene data show CDR1 as WSHSY and CDR2 as SAAADI. In DNA, the CDR3 is TGCGCCAGCAGTGATTCCGGGACAGGAGGACAGACCCAGTACTTC. Residues: CASSDSGTGGQTQYF.

V usage is TRBV6-5 and J usage is TRBJ2-7, with D uncertain. Trimming took 4 bases from V and 12 from J, leaving 16 bases between them. The length of the CDR3 is 12 residues. The germline V gene encodes CDR1 MNHEY and CDR2 SVGAGI. CDR3 bases: TGTGCCAGCAGTTCCTCGAGCCGTCCCCTGTACTTC. This codes for CASSSSSRPLYF.

The sample holds a few counts of this clone. The genes are TRBV10-2 and TRBJ1-1; D may be TRBD1 (5 bases). The CDR3 contains 14 residues. V was pared by 4 bases and J by 5 bases, with 14 bases between. The germline CDR1 and CDR2 sequences are WSHSY and SAAADI. CDR3 region: CASSAAKGWTEAFF. The CDR3, as DNA: TGCGCCAGCAGTGCGGCGAAGGGGTGGACTGAAGCTTTCTTT.

V gene TRBV5-1 combines with J gene TRBJ2-1, with TRBD1 matching 11 bases. V gave up 4 bases and J gave up 10 bases; unmatched junction bases: 13. This CDR3 contains 16 residues. CDR1 and CDR2 (germline): SGHRS, YFSETQ. CDR3 sequence (DNA): TGCGCCAGCAGCACCCTATCCGGGACAGGGGGAAAGGAGCAGTTCTTC. Translation: CASSTLSGTGGKEQFF.

In DNA, the CDR3 is TGTGCCAGCAGCGCAACTCTAGGCACGAACACTGAAGCTTTCTTT. Its translation: CASSATLGTNTEAFF. The rearrangement links TRBV9 to TRBJ1-1; D unclear. V was shortened by 3 bases and J by 1 base, with 13 bases between the two germline ends. This CDR3 region has 15 residues. Per germline, CDR1 SGDLS and CDR2 YYNGEE.

CDR3 in amino acids: CAISESLMTGYEQYF. The CDR3 DNA sequence: TGTGCCATCAGTGAGTCCTTGATGACTGGCTACGAGCAGTACTTC. V usage is TRBV10-3 and J usage is TRBJ2-7; D gene uncertain. The length of the CDR3 is 15 residues. V was pared by 0 bases and J by 3 bases, with 12 bases between. Germline assignment: CDR1 ENHRY and CDR2 SYGVKD.

The chain is built from TRBV4-1 and TRBJ2-1, with 8 bases matching TRBD2. The V gene end was trimmed by 2 bases and the J gene end by 6 bases; junction bases not matched to a gene: 6. The germline gives CDR1 MGHRA, CDR2 YSYEKL. This CDR3 is 15 amino acids long. This CDR3 reads CASSQTGGGANEQFF. The CDR3 DNA follows: TGCGCCAGCAGCCAAACGGGGGGGGGAGCCAATGAGCAGTTCTTC.

V gene TRBV19 combines with J gene TRBJ1-1; weak D call: TRBD1 (6 bases). This CDR3 has 16 amino acids. Deletions cut 5 bases from V and 0 bases from J, with 16 bases between. Germline CDR1 and CDR2: LNHDA and SQIVND (reference sequence). The CDR3 spells CASSSISTGLNTEAFF. The CDR3 DNA reads as TGTGCCAGTAGTTCCATCTCGACAGGATTGAACACTGAAGCTTTCTTT.

The chain carries TRBV11-3 and TRBJ1-1, with a weak D call TRBD1 (6 bases). V dropped 5 bases and J dropped 1 base, with 11 bases sitting between them. This CDR3 contains 14 residues. The germline CDR1 and CDR2 sequences are SGHNT and YENEEA. The CDR3 reads CASSPRGSNTEAFF. In nucleotides, the CDR3 is TGTGCCAGCAGCCCCAGGGGATCGAACACTGAAGCTTTCTTT.

The chain carries TRBV3-1 (or the pseudogene TRBV3-2) and TRBJ2-1; D is unclear. This CDR3 is built from 12 residues. Germline CDR1 reads LGHDT; CDR2 reads YNNKEL (reference sequence). V was cut by 1 base and J by 8 bases, with 6 bases left in between. This CDR3 is CASSQGSDEQFF. CDR3 sequence (DNA): TGTGCCAGCAGCCAAGGGTCGGATGAGCAGTTCTTC.